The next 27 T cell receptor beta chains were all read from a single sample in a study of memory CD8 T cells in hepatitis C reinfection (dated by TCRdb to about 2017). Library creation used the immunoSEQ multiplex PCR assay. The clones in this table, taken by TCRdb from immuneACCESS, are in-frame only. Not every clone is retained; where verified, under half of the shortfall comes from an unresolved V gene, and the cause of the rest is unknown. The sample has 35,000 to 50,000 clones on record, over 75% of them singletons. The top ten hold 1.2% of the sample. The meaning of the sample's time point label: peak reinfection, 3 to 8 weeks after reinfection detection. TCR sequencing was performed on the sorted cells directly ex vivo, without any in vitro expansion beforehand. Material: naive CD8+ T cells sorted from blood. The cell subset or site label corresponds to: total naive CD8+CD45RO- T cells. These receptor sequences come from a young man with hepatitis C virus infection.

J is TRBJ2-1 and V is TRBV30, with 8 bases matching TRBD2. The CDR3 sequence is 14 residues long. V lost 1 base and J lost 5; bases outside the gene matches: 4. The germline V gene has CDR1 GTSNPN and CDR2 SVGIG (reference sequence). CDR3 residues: CAWSGSGGDNEQFF. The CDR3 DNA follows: TGTGCCTGGAGTGGAAGCGGGGGAGACAATGAGCAGTTCTTC.

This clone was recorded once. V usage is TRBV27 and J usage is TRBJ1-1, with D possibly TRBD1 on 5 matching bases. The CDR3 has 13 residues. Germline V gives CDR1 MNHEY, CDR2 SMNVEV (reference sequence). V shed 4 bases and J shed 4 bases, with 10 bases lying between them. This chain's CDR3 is CASSWGGSTEAFF. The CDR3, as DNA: TGTGCCAGCAGTTGGGGGGGGTCCACTGAAGCTTTCTTT.

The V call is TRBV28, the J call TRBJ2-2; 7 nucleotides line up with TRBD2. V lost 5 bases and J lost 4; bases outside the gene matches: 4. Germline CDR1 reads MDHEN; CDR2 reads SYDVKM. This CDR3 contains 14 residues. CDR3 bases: TGTGCCAGCAGTGGGACGGGGGGCACCGGGGAGCTGTTTTTT. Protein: CASSGTGGTGELFF. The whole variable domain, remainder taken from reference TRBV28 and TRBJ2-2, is DVKVTQSSRYLVKRTGEKVFLECVQDMDHENMFWYRQDPGLGLRLIYFSYDVKMKEKGDIPEGYSVSREKKERFSLILESASTNQTSMYLCASSGTGGTGELFFGEGSRLTVL.

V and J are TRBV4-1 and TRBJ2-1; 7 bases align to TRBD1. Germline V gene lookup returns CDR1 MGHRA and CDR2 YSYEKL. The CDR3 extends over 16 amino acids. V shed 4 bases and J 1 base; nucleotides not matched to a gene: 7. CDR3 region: CASSRTGEWSYNEQFF. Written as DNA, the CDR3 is TGCGCCAGCAGCCGAACAGGGGAATGGTCCTACAATGAGCAGTTCTTC.

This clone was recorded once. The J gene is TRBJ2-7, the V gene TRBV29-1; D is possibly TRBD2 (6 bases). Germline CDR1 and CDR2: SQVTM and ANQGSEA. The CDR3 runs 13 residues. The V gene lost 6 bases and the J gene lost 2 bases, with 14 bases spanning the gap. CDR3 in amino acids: CSVRDLGPYEQYF. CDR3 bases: TGCAGCGTCCGGGACTTGGGACCCTACGAGCAGTACTTC.

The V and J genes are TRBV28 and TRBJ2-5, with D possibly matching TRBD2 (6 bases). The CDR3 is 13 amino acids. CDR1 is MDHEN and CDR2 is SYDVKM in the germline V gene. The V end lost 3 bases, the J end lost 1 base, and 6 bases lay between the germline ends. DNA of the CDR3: TGTGCCAGCAGTTTGGGACTCCAAGAGACCCAGTACTTC. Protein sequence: CASSLGLQETQYF.

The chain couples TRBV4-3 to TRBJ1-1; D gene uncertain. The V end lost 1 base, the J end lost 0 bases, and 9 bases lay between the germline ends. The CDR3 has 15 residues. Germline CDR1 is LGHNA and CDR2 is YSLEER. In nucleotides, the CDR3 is TGCGCCAGCAGCCAAGGGGTGAGGGTGAACACTGAAGCTTTCTTT. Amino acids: CASSQGVRVNTEAFF.

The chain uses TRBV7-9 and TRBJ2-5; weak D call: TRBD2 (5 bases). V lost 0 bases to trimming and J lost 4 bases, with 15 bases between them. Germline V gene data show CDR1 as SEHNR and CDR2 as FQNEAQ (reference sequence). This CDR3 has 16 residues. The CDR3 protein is CASSLASAGFVETQYF. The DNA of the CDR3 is TGTGCCAGCAGCTTAGCGTCCGCGGGTTTTGTAGAGACCCAGTACTTC.

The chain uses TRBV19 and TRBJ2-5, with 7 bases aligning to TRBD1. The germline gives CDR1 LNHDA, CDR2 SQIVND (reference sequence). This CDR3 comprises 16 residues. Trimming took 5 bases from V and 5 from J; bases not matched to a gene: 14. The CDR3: CASSGAGRGTWETQYF. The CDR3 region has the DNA TGTGCCAGTAGTGGAGCCGGCAGGGGGACGTGGGAGACCCAGTACTTC. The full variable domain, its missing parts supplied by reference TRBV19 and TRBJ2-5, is DGGITQSPKYLFRKEGQNVTLSCEQNLNHDAMYWYRQDPGQGLRLIYYSQIVNDFQKGDIAEGYSVSREKKESFPLTVTSAQKNPTAFYLCASSGAGRGTWETQYFGPGTRLLVL.

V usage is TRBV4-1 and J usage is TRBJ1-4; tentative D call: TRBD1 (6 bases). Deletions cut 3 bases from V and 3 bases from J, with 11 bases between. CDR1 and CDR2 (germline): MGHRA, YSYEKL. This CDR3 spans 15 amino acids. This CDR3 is CASSQVQGSNEKLFF. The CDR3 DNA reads TGCGCCAGCAGCCAGGTACAGGGATCTAATGAAAAACTGTTTTTT.

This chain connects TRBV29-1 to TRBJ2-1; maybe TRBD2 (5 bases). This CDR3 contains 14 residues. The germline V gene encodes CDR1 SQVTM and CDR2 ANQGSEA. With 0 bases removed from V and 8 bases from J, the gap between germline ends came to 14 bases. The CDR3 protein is CSVEELETWYEQFF. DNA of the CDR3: TGCAGCGTTGAAGAACTAGAGACTTGGTATGAGCAGTTCTTC.

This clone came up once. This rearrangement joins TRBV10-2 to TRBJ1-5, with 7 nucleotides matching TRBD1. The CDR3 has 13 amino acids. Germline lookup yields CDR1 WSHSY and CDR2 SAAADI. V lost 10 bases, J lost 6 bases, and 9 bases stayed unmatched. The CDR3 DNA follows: TGCGCCACATCTACAGGGGAAGGTCAGCCCCAGCATTTT. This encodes CATSTGEGQPQHF.

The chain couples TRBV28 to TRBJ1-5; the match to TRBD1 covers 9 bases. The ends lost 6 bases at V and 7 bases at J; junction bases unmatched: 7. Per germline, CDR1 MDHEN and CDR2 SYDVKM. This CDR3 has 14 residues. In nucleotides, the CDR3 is TGTGCCAGCAGCCTCGGACAGGGGCGGCAGCCCCAGCATTTT. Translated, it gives CASSLGQGRQPQHF. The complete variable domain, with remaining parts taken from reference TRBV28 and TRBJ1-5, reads DVKVTQSSRYLVKRTGEKVFLECVQDMDHENMFWYRQDPGLGLRLIYFSYDVKMKEKGDIPEGYSVSREKKERFSLILESASTNQTSMYLCASSLGQGRQPQHFGDGTRLSIL.

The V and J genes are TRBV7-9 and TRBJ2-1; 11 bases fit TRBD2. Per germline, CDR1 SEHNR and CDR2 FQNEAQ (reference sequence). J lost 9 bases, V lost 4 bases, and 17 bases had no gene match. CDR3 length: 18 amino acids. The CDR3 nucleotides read TGTGCCAGCAGCTCAGGGACAGCTACTAGCGGGAGTTTCACTGAGCAGTTCTTC. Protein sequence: CASSSGTATSGSFTEQFF.

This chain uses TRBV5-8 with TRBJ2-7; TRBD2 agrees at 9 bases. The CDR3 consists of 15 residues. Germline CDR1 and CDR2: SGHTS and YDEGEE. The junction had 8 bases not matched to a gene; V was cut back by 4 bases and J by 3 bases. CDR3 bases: TGTGCCAGCAGCCCGAGGGGACTAGCAGTCTACGAGCAGTACTTC. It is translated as CASSPRGLAVYEQYF.

Here the CDR3 DNA reads TGTGCCAGCAGCTCGGGGGGGCCTCCGTTAGATACGCAGTATTTT. Its protein is CASSSGGPPLDTQYF. The genes are TRBV7-9 and TRBJ2-3, with 8 bases that match TRBD2. Per the germline V gene, CDR1 is SEHNR and CDR2 is FQNEAQ (reference sequence). The CDR3 contains 15 residues. Trimming removed 4 bases from V and 5 bases from J; junction bases left unmatched: 8.

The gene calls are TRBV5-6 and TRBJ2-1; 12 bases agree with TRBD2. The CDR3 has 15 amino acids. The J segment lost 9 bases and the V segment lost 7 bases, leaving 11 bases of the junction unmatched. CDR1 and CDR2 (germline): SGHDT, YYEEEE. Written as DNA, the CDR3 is TGTGCCAGCGGTATCCTAGCGGGGGGGCCACTTGAGCAGTTCTTC. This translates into CASGILAGGPLEQFF.

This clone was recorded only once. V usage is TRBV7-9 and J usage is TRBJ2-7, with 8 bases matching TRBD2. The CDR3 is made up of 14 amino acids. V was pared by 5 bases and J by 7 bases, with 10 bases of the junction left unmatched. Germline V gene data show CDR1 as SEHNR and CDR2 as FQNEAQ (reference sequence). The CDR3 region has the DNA TGTGCCAGCAGCGATGGACTAGCTTTGGGAGAGCAGTACTTC. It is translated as CASSDGLALGEQYF.

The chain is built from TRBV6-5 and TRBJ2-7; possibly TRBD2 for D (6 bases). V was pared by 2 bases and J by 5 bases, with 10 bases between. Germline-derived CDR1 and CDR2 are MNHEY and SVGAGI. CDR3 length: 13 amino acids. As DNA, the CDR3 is TGTGCCAGCAGTTACGGGGGGAAGGACGAGCAGTACTTC. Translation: CASSYGGKDEQYF.

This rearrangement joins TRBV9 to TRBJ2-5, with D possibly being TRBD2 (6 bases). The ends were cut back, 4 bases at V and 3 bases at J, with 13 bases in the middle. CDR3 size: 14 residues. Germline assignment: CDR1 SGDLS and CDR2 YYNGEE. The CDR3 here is CASSTRWGEETQYF. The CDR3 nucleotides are TGTGCCAGCAGCACAAGGTGGGGGGAAGAGACCCAGTACTTC.

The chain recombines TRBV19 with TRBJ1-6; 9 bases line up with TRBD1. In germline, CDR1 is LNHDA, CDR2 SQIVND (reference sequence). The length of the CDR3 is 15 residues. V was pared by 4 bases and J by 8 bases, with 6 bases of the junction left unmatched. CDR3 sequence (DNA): TGTGCCAGTAGTACCTGGACAGGGGTGGATTCACCCCTCCACTTT. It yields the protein CASSTWTGVDSPLHF.

CDR3 bases: TGTGCCAGCAGCTTCACGAGGGGGGGATCCTACGAGCAGTACTTC. This codes for CASSFTRGGSYEQYF. The chain is built from TRBV7-9 and TRBJ2-7, with a possible D match to TRBD2 (7 bases). The CDR3 consists of 15 residues. V dropped 3 bases and J dropped 1 base, with 13 bases sitting between them. Per the germline V gene, CDR1 is SEHNR and CDR2 is FQNEAQ (reference sequence).

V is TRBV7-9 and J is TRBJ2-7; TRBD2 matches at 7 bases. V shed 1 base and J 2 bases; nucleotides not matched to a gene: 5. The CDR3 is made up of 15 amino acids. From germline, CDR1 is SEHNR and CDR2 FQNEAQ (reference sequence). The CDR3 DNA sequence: TGTGCCAGCAGCTTAGTGACTAGCAGCCCCTACGAGCAGTACTTC. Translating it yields CASSLVTSSPYEQYF.

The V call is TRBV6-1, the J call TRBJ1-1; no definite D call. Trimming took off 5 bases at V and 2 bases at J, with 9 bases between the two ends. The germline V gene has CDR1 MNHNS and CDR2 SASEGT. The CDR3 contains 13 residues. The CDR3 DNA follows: TGTGCCAGCAGTTTGGCAGTAAACACTGAAGCTTTCTTT. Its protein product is CASSLAVNTEAFF.

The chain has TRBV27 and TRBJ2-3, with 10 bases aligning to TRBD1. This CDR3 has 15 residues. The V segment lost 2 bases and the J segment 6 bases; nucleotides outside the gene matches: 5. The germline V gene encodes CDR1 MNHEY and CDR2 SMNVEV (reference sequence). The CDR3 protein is CASSLQTGGLDTQYF. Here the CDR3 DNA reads TGTGCCAGCAGTTTACAGACAGGGGGCTTGGATACGCAGTATTTT.

In nucleotides, the CDR3 is TGCAGCGGAGTCACAGGGATGGAGACCCAGTACTTC. Translation gives CSGVTGMETQYF. This rearrangement joins TRBV29-1 to TRBJ2-5, with a weak D call TRBD1 (6 bases). The germline V and J ends were trimmed by 7 bases and 5 bases, with 14 bases remaining between them. The CDR3 has 12 residues. Per the germline V gene, CDR1 is SQVTM and CDR2 is ANQGSEA.

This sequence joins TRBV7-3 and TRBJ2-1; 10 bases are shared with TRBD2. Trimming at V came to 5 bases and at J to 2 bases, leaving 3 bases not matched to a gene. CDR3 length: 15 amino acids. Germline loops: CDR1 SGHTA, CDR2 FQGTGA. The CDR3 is CASSVTSGPYNEQFF. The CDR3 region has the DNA TGTGCCAGCAGCGTGACTAGCGGGCCCTACAATGAGCAGTTCTTC.